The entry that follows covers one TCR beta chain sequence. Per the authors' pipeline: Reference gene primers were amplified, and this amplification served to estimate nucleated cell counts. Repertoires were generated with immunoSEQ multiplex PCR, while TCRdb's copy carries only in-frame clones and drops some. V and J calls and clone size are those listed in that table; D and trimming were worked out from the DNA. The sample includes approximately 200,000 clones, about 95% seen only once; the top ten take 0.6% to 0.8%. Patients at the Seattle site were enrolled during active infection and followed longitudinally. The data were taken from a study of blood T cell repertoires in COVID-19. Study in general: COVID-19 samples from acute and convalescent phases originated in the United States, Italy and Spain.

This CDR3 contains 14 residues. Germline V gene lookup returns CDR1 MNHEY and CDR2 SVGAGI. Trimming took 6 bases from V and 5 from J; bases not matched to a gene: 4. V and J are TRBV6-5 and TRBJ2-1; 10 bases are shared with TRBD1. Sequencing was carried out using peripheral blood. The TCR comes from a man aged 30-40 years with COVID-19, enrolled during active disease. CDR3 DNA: TGTGCCAGCAGATCGGGACAGGGGAACAATGAGCAGTTCTTC. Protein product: CASRSGQGNNEQFF.